This T cell receptor (beta chain) is from a study of identical twins. J was trimmed by 6 bases and V by 5 bases; bases with no gene match: 6. Per germline, CDR1 DFQATT and CDR2 SNEGSKA (reference sequence). The CDR3 length is 12 residues. About this clonotype: Antigen unknown.

Study-wide findings and caveats: Modeled out-of-frame TCR alpha sharing in monozygotic twins fell below observed levels.

The authors used template switching to add a universal primer site and gave cDNA unique molecular identifiers. One entry per CDR3 protein, called by TCRdb with MiXCR from the 5' RACE reads. The sample lists about 530,000 distinct CDR3 sequences; about 15% were seen once. Separately, the same data were catalogued under a study of yellow fever vaccine responses in identical twins.

The chain uses TRBV20-1 and TRBJ2-7, with TRBD2 identical over 8 bases. The specimen was CD4+ T cells sorted from blood. The receptor's source is a woman in her late teens or twenties in good health. Written as DNA, the CDR3 is TGCAGTGCTGCGACTAGCGCCGGCGAGCAGTACTTC. It is translated as CSAATSAGEQYF.